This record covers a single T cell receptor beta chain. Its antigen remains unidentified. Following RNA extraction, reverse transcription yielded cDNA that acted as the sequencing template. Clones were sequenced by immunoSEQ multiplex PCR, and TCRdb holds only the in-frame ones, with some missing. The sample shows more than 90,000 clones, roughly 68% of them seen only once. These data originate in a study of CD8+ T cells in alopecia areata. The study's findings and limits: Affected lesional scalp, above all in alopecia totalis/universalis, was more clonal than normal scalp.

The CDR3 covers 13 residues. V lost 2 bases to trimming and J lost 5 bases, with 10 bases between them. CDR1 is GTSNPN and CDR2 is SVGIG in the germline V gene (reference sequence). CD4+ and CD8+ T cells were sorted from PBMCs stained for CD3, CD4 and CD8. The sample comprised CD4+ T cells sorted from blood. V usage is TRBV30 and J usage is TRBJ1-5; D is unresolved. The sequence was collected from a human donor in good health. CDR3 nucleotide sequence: TGTGCCTGGAGTAAGCTTGGAGATCAGCCCCAGCATTTT. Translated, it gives CAWSKLGDQPQHF.